Given below is one TCR beta chain in context. Its antigen remains unidentified. The entry originates in a study of a mutant IDH1 vaccine in newly diagnosed glioma. Study details: Vaccination began 4-6 weeks post radiotherapy alone, or with temozolomide cycles.

General study findings and limits: Of the patients, around 93% had vaccine-induced immune responses.

Specified time point: week 47, end of study. Vaccination used 300 ug of mutant IDH1 20-mer peptide per dose, with topical imiquimod. This table comes from immunoSEQ multiplex PCR, and its TCRdb copy is limited to in-frame clones, with some not included. The table has fewer than 45,000 clones, 65% to 90% seen once. The sequencing used PBMCs, collected from a glioma patient whose treatment included an IDH1 peptide vaccine. The receptor was isolated from a man between 18 and 29 years old with glioma. Some clones in this sample may be carry-over from other donors' samples.

CDR3 loop: CATSREVSGRYTEAFF. In nucleotides, the CDR3 is TGTGCCACCAGCAGAGAGGTTAGCGGGAGGTACACTGAAGCTTTCTTT. The V gene is TRBV15, the J gene TRBJ1-1; D is ambiguous. Germline lookup yields CDR1 LNHNV and CDR2 YYDKDF (reference sequence). The CDR3 is 16 residues long. Between the trimmed V and J ends, which lost 0 bases and 3 bases, there was a span of 14 bases. The variable domain in full, with the rest retrieved from reference TRBV15 and TRBJ1-1, is DAMVIQNPRYQVTQFGKPVTLSCSQTLNHNVMYWYQQKSSQAPKLLFHYYDKDFNNEADTPDNFQSRRPNTSFCFLDIRSPGLGDTAMYLCATSREVSGRYTEAFFGQGTRLTVV.